The 4 T cell receptor beta chains given below trace back to one sample, sequenced in a study of cytomegalovirus exposure and HLA in healthy donors. PCR primers comprised 60 Vbeta and 13 Jbeta primers. Method: immunoSEQ multiplex PCR; TCRdb's copy keeps in-frame clones and lacks some. The sample holds about 100,000 clones, approximately 82% seen once. Material for sequencing was PBMCs. Receptor source: a woman aged 18-30 years in good health and CMV-seronegative.

This chain uses TRBV7-8 with TRBJ2-3, with D tentatively TRBD1 (5 bases). V gave up 5 bases and J gave up 5 bases, with 23 bases separating them. Germline lookup yields CDR1 SGHVS and CDR2 FQNEAQ. This CDR3 is 17 amino acids long. The CDR3 sequence is CASSLTGRFALRDTQYF. In DNA form, the CDR3 reads TGTGCCAGCAGCCTTACAGGAAGGTTCGCCCTTCGAGATACGCAGTATTTT.

This chain joins TRBV5-1 and TRBJ2-2; 7 nucleotides agree with TRBD1. Trimming cost V 2 bases and J 2 bases; bases outside gene matches: 3. CDR1 and CDR2 (germline): SGHRS, YFSETQ. The length of the CDR3 is 15 residues. The CDR3 DNA reads TGCGCCAGCAGCTTAGACAGGGCAAACACCGGGGAGCTGTTTTTT. Translating gives CASSLDRANTGELFF. The full variable domain, its missing parts supplied by reference TRBV5-1 and TRBJ2-2, is KAGVTQTPRYLIKTRGQQVTLSCSPISGHRSVSWYQQTPGQGLQFLFEYFSETQRNKGNFPGRFSGRQFSNSRSEMNVSTLELGDSALYLCASSLDRANTGELFFGEGSRLTVL.

The chain joins TRBV5-1 to TRBJ2-3; TRBD2 matches 14 bases. The V gene end was trimmed by 0 bases and the J gene end by 2 bases; junction bases not matched to a gene: 5. The CDR3 totals 18 residues. The V gene's germline CDR1 is SGHRS and CDR2 YFSETQ. The CDR3 nucleotides read TGCGCCAGCAGCTTGGGACTAGCGGGGGGGAGGTCCACAGATACGCAGTATTTT. Its protein product is CASSLGLAGGRSTDTQYF.

In DNA form, the CDR3 reads TGTGCCAGCAGCCGGGCAGGGGCCAATCTCCAAGAGACCCAGTACTTC. Amino acids: CASSRAGANLQETQYF. The genes are TRBV7-8 and TRBJ2-5, with a weak D call TRBD1 (6 bases). Germline CDR1 is SGHVS and CDR2 is FQNEAQ. Trimming removed 5 bases at V and 1 base at J, with 17 bases between. The CDR3 consists of 16 residues. The complete variable domain, with remaining parts taken from reference TRBV7-8 and TRBJ2-5, reads GAGVSQSPRYKVAKRGQDVALRCDPISGHVSLFWYQQALGQGPEFLTYFQNEAQLDKSGLPSDRFFAERPEGSVSTLKIQRTQQEDSAVYLCASSRAGANLQETQYFGPGTRLLVL.